The 23 T cell receptor beta chains below all came from one sample that was sequenced in a study of control samples from healthy donors and cancer patients. Libraries were prepared by immunoSEQ multiplex PCR; TCRdb keeps only in-frame clonotypes and omits some of them. The sample yields around 83,000 clones, 93% seen once. The material sequenced was PBMCs. The source of these receptors is a woman aged 40 to 49 with lung cancer.

The chain joins TRBV13 to TRBJ2-7, with 11 bases aligning to TRBD1. Unmatched junction bases numbered 7, after V lost 0 bases and J lost 0 bases. The CDR3 is made up of 18 amino acids. The germline CDR1 and CDR2 sequences are PRHDT and FYEKMQ (reference sequence). Written as DNA, the CDR3 is TGTGCCAGCAGCTTAGGGGCCGGGACAGGGGGGAGCTCCTACGAGCAGTACTTC. Translated: CASSLGAGTGGSSYEQYF.

The rearrangement links TRBV6-2 or TRBV6-3 to TRBJ2-5; the D gene is possibly TRBD2 (6 bases). The V end lost 2 bases, the J end lost 0 bases, and 19 bases lay between the germline ends. Germline V gene data show CDR1 as MNHEY and CDR2 as SVGEGT. This CDR3 comprises 18 residues. This chain's CDR3 is CASSYRPAGRSYQETQYF. The CDR3, as DNA: TGTGCCAGCAGTTACCGACCGGCGGGAAGGTCGTACCAAGAGACCCAGTACTTC.

This chain joins TRBV9 and TRBJ2-6; 10 bases line up with TRBD1. This CDR3 region has 20 residues. Trimming at V came to 3 bases and at J to 0 bases, leaving 12 bases not matched to a gene. CDR1 is SGDLS, CDR2 YYNGEE, per germline. The CDR3 sequence: CASSASGVDRGSSGANVLTF. CDR3 in DNA: TGTGCCAGCAGCGCTTCGGGCGTGGACAGGGGGTCCTCTGGGGCCAACGTCCTGACTTTC.

This chain uses TRBV18 with TRBJ1-5, with D possibly being TRBD1 (6 bases). V lost 1 base and J lost 2, with 18 bases in between. Germline CDR1 KGHSH, CDR2 LQKENI. This CDR3 is 18 amino acids long. The CDR3 spells CASSPRPQPGQGNQPQHF. CDR3 bases: TGTGCCAGCTCACCACGGCCCCAGCCGGGACAAGGCAATCAGCCCCAGCATTTT.

The gene calls are TRBV5-1 and TRBJ1-4; tentatively, D is TRBD1 (6 bases). Trimming took 5 bases from V and 0 from J, leaving 14 bases between them. The germline CDR1 and CDR2 sequences are SGHRS and YFSETQ. The CDR3 has 16 amino acids. CDR3 amino acids: CASRYGQIATNEKLFF. As DNA, the CDR3 is TGCGCCAGCAGGTATGGACAGATTGCAACTAATGAAAAACTGTTTTTT.

J is TRBJ1-6 and V is TRBV28, with D tentatively TRBD1 (5 bases). Germline V CDR1 and CDR2: MDHEN, SYDVKM. The CDR3 is 14 residues long. V was pared by 3 bases and J by 12 bases, with 15 bases between. CDR3 bases: TGTGCCAGCAGTTTCCCGGGGGGAGGCGAACCCCTCCACTTT. This sequence encodes CASSFPGGGEPLHF.

The V and J genes are TRBV5-1 and TRBJ2-7, with D perhaps matching TRBD2 (6 bases). The germline gives CDR1 SGHRS, CDR2 YFSETQ. CDR3 length: 13 residues. Trimming left V 1 base short and J 5 bases short, with 10 bases between. This CDR3 is CASSLRRADEQYF. CDR3 DNA sequence: TGCGCCAGCAGCTTGCGGAGGGCGGACGAGCAGTACTTC.

The rearrangement joins TRBV7-9 to TRBJ1-3; TRBD1 agrees at 8 bases. There are 14 residues in the CDR3. Germline CDR1 is SEHNR and CDR2 is FQNEAQ (reference sequence). The V gene end was trimmed by 8 bases and the J gene end by 2 bases; junction bases not matched to a gene: 5. This chain's CDR3 is CASLRGPAGNTIYF. The CDR3 coding sequence is TGTGCCAGCCTCAGGGGGCCTGCTGGAAACACCATATATTTT. Drawing the rest from reference TRBV7-9 and TRBJ1-3, the complete variable domain is DTGVSQNPRHKITKRGQNVTFRCDPISEHNRLYWYRQTLGQGPEFLTYFQNEAQLEKSRLLSDRFSAERPKGSFSTLEIQRTEQGDSAMYLCASLRGPAGNTIYFGEGSWLTVV.

This clone occurred once. This chain joins TRBV4-1 and TRBJ1-1; D is unresolved. Trimming left V 7 bases short and J 0 bases short, with 12 bases between. The CDR3 is 14 residues long. Germline lookup yields CDR1 MGHRA and CDR2 YSYEKL. The CDR3 reads CASTPGQMNTEAFF. CDR3 nucleotide sequence: TGCGCCAGCACCCCTGGTCAGATGAACACTGAAGCTTTCTTT.

The chain has TRBV19 and TRBJ2-6; tentative D call: TRBD2 (5 bases). Per germline, CDR1 LNHDA and CDR2 SQIVND (reference sequence). This CDR3 has 13 residues. Trimming pared 6 bases from V and 7 bases from J, leaving 10 bases between. CDR3 residues: CASSGIRANVLTF. The DNA of the CDR3 is TGTGCCAGTAGCGGGATACGCGCCAACGTCCTGACTTTC.

V is TRBV2 and J is TRBJ1-4; D possibly corresponds to TRBD1 (5 bases). CDR1 is SNHLY and CDR2 is FYNNEI in the germline V gene. V dropped 6 bases and J dropped 6 bases, with 17 bases sitting between them. The CDR3 covers 15 residues. Written as DNA, the CDR3 is TGTGCCAGCAGGTACCGGACGGGGCCGGATGAAAAACTGTTTTTT. This encodes CASRYRTGPDEKLFF.

This clone came up once. The V call is TRBV7-2, the J call TRBJ1-3; 9 bases match TRBD1. V was clipped by 8 bases and J by 3 bases; unmatched bases: 14. The CDR3 runs to 17 residues. In germline, CDR1 is SGHTA, CDR2 FQGNSA. Written as DNA, the CDR3 is TGTGCCAGCCCCAGCCGGTGGGGGACAGGGATTGGAAACACCATATATTTT. It yields the protein CASPSRWGTGIGNTIYF. Complete variable domain (other parts from reference TRBV7-2 and TRBJ1-3): GAGVSQSPSNKVTEKGKDVELRCDPISGHTALYWYRQSLGQGLEFLIYFQGNSAPDKSGLPSDRFSAERTGGSVSTLTIQRTQQEDSAVYLCASPSRWGTGIGNTIYFGEGSWLTVV.

The chain joins TRBV6-5 to TRBJ2-1, with D unclear. The CDR3 loop spans 12 amino acids. V dropped 6 bases and J dropped 9 bases, with 12 bases sitting between them. Germline V CDR1 and CDR2: MNHEY, SVGAGI. CDR3 in DNA: TGTGCCAGCAGACTCGTTGAGAGTGAGCAGTTCTTC. As protein: CASRLVESEQFF.

V usage is TRBV4-1 and J usage is TRBJ1-2, with D possibly matching TRBD1 (5 bases). The germline gives CDR1 MGHRA, CDR2 YSYEKL. The CDR3 sequence is 15 residues long. V was cut by 2 bases and J by 4 bases, with 14 bases left in between. CDR3 residues: CASSQPLGGGYGYTF. In DNA form, the CDR3 reads TGCGCCAGCAGCCAACCACTTGGGGGGGGCTATGGCTACACCTTC.

V usage is TRBV16 and J usage is TRBJ1-1, with 8 nucleotides matching TRBD1. Germline V CDR1 and CDR2: KGHSY, FQNENV. This CDR3 comprises 15 residues. With 4 bases clipped from V and 4 bases from J, the junction kept 8 bases outside the gene matches. DNA for the CDR3: TGTGCCAGCAGCCCCGGACAGGGAGGAAGCACTGAAGCTTTCTTT. Protein: CASSPGQGGSTEAFF.

J is TRBJ1-6 and V is TRBV6-6; D remains unclear. Germline CDR1 is MNHNY and CDR2 is SVGAGI (reference sequence). Trimming removed 0 bases at V and 8 bases at J, with 11 bases between. CDR3 length: 15 residues. In DNA, the CDR3 is TGTGCCAGCAGTTACTCCGAAGGTCGAGATTCACCCCTCCACTTT. Its translation: CASSYSEGRDSPLHF.

The V call is TRBV7-2, the J call TRBJ1-2, with 8 bases fitting TRBD1. Germline trimming cut 0 bases from V and 4 bases from J; bases unmatched to any gene: 4. CDR3 length: 15 residues. Germline V CDR1 and CDR2: SGHTA, FQGNSA. The CDR3, as DNA: TGTGCCAGCAGCTTAGCCGGGACAGGTACCTATGGCTACACCTTC. Translation: CASSLAGTGTYGYTF.

This chain joins TRBV9 and TRBJ2-7; perhaps D is TRBD1 or TRBD2 (5 bases each). The ends were cut back, 2 bases at V and 5 bases at J, with 23 bases in the middle. The CDR3 runs to 17 residues. Germline CDR1 and CDR2: SGDLS and YYNGEE. The CDR3 region is CASSVAFGAPGTNEQYF. CDR3 bases: TGTGCCAGCAGCGTCGCCTTCGGGGCACCTGGAACCAACGAGCAGTACTTC.

The V gene is TRBV5-4, the J gene TRBJ2-3; no reliable D call. The germline V and J ends were trimmed by 1 base and 4 bases, with 7 bases remaining between them. The CDR3 length is 13 residues. Germline CDR1 reads SGHNT; CDR2 reads YYREEE (reference sequence). CDR3 amino acids: CASSLILADTQYF. DNA of the CDR3: TGTGCCAGCAGCTTGATTCTCGCAGATACGCAGTATTTT.

CDR3 bases: TGTGCCAGCAGCCCCCCAGGGGCAACTAATGAAAAACTGTTTTTT. Protein sequence: CASSPPGATNEKLFF. The chain couples TRBV28 to TRBJ1-4, with D tentatively TRBD1 (6 bases). The CDR3 is made up of 15 amino acids. Germline V gives CDR1 MDHEN, CDR2 SYDVKM. V lost 6 bases, J lost 0 bases, and 11 bases lay in between.

This chain uses TRBV2 with TRBJ2-5; 10 bases agree with TRBD1. The CDR3 sequence is 15 residues long. CDR1 and CDR2 from the germline V gene are SNHLY and FYNNEI. Germline trimming cut 6 bases from V and 5 bases from J; bases unmatched to any gene: 9. In nucleotides, the CDR3 is TGTGCCAGCAGCGGGGACAGGGGTCAGGGGGAGACCCAGTACTTC. Amino acids: CASSGDRGQGETQYF.

CDR3 loop: CASRRPRDGIYEQYF. CDR3 nucleotides: TGCGCCAGCAGACGCCCAAGGGACGGGATCTACGAGCAGTACTTC. The rearrangement uses TRBV5-1 and TRBJ2-7; the D gene could be TRBD1 or TRBD2 (5 bases each). V was trimmed by 5 bases and J by 3 bases, leaving 18 bases between them. Germline-derived CDR1 and CDR2 are SGHRS and YFSETQ. The CDR3 totals 15 residues.

This sequence joins TRBV3-1 (or the pseudogene TRBV3-2) and TRBJ2-1; D gene ambiguous. The germline V gene encodes CDR1 LGHDT and CDR2 YNNKEL (reference sequence). The length of the CDR3 is 16 residues. V shed 0 bases and J shed 0 bases, with 9 bases lying between them. CDR3 bases: TGTGCCAGCAGCCAAGATGCAAGTCTCTCCTACAATGAGCAGTTCTTC. Its translation is CASSQDASLSYNEQFF.